The text below deals with one TCR beta chain. Its antigen is not known. A much larger clone is a single base away; this may be a read error. A modified ARM-PCR protocol with three rounds of nested PCR amplified TCRbeta. TCRdb called the multiplex PCR reads again in MiXCR, with one record for every CDR3 protein. The sample has 100,000 or so distinct CDR3 sequences; less than 75% are singletons. The V gene's germline CDR1 is SGHDT and CDR2 YYEEEE. This CDR3 region has 15 residues. V lost 5 bases and J lost 0, with 14 bases in between. These data come from a study of tumor and adjacent non-tumor tissue in lung cancer. In the study overall: Histology: around twelve adenocarcinoma, a couple of squamous cell carcinoma, 1 small cell lung cancer. Overall study findings and caveats: Top 100 clones took a larger repertoire share in normal lung.

No cell sorting was done before RNA was extracted from the tissue. The normal lung tissue was taken more than 3 cm from the tumor edge. The chain links TRBV5-6 to TRBJ1-1; possibly TRBD1 for D (6 bases). This clonotype was obtained from a man younger than 45 with non-small cell lung cancer. Input material: distant non-tumor lung tissue. CDR3: CASSLSRGVNTEAFF. CDR3 DNA sequence: TGTGCCAGCAGTCTAAGCAGGGGAGTGAACACTGAAGCTTTCTTT.